The 6 T cell receptor beta chains below come from one sample, sequenced in a study of graft-versus-host responses after intestinal transplantation. The repertoire was sequenced with immunoSEQ multiplex PCR; TCRdb's copy has only in-frame clones and lacks some. The data contain approximately 28,000 clones, approximately 93% of them singletons. Sample: PBMCs, taken approximately 69 days after intestinal transplant. Source of these receptors: a human patient who received an intestinal transplant, so some T cells may come from the graft donor.

The chain is built from TRBV6-4 and TRBJ2-2; 7 nucleotides line up with TRBD1. The trim removed 9 bases at V and 1 base at J, leaving 8 bases unmatched. From germline, CDR1 is MRHNA and CDR2 SNTAGT. CDR3 length: 15 residues. CDR3 amino acids: CARETGAENTGELFF. CDR3 bases: TGTGCCAGGGAAACAGGGGCCGAGAACACCGGGGAGCTGTTTTTT.

V gene TRBV7-2 combines with J gene TRBJ1-5, with D possibly TRBD1 on 6 matching bases. This CDR3 has 15 residues. CDR1 and CDR2 from the germline V gene are SGHTA and FQGNSA. Trimming shortened V by 5 bases and J by 1 base, and 12 bases separated the two germline ends. The CDR3 here is CASSIQGSSNQPQHF. CDR3 nucleotides: TGTGCCAGCAGCATCCAGGGGTCGAGCAATCAGCCCCAGCATTTT.

Here the CDR3 DNA reads TGTGCCAGCAGGAGGGGTACGTACACTGAAGCTTTCTTT. Protein sequence: CASRRGTYTEAFF. The chain is built from TRBV28 and TRBJ1-1, with a tentative D call TRBD1 (5 bases). The V gene's germline CDR1 is MDHEN and CDR2 SYDVKM. V lost 6 bases and J lost 3, with 11 bases in between. This CDR3 is 13 amino acids long.

The chain uses TRBV7-2 and TRBJ2-1; 7 nucleotides line up with TRBD1. In germline, CDR1 is SGHTA, CDR2 FQGNSA. The CDR3 is 15 amino acids. Trimming took 5 bases from V and 5 from J; bases not matched to a gene: 9. In DNA form, the CDR3 reads TGTGCCAGCAGCCGATACTCTACAGGGGACAATGAGCAGTTCTTC. The encoded protein is CASSRYSTGDNEQFF. The complete variable domain, with remaining parts taken from reference TRBV7-2 and TRBJ2-1, reads GAGVSQSPSNKVTEKGKDVELRCDPISGHTALYWYRQSLGQGLEFLIYFQGNSAPDKSGLPSDRFSAERTGGSVSTLTIQRTQQEDSAVYLCASSRYSTGDNEQFFGPGTRLTVL.

Note on this clone: The sample has other DNA sequences that encode this CDR3 too. The chain joins TRBV6-1 to TRBJ2-7; 9 bases agree with TRBD2. The CDR3 has 15 amino acids. V lost 0 bases, J lost 0 bases, and 0 bases stayed unmatched. Germline V lookup: CDR1 MNHNS, CDR2 SASEGT. The CDR3 reads CASSEASGSSYEQYF. The DNA of the CDR3 is TGTGCCAGCAGTGAAGCTAGCGGGAGCTCCTACGAGCAGTACTTC.

A single count supports this clone. The rearrangement uses TRBV4-3 and TRBJ1-1, with D uncertain. The V and J ends lost 1 base and 0 bases respectively, with 6 bases between them. The CDR3 covers 14 residues. In germline, CDR1 is LGHNA, CDR2 YSLEER. CDR3 amino acids: CASSQGTLNTEAFF. CDR3 coding DNA: TGCGCCAGCAGCCAAGGGACCCTGAACACTGAAGCTTTCTTT.